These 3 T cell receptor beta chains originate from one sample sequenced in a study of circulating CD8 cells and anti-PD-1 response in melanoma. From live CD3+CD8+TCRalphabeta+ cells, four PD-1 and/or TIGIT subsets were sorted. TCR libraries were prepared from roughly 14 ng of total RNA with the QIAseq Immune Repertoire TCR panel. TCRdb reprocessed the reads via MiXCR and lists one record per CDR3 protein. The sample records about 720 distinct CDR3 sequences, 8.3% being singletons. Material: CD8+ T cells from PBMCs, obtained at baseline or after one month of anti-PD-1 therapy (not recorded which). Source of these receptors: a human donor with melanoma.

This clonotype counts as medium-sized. CDR3 DNA: TGTGCCAGCAGTGAGGGTCCTGCCCCTAACTATGGCTACACCTTC. This gives the protein CASSEGPAPNYGYTF. The chain carries TRBV2 and TRBJ1-2; D ambiguous. The CDR3 has 15 residues. The V gene lost 3 bases and the J gene lost 0 bases, with 11 bases spanning the gap. Germline CDR1 and CDR2: SNHLY and FYNNEI. The full variable domain, in which reference TRBV2 and TRBJ1-2 provide the parts outside the CDR3, is EPEVTQTPSHQVTQMGQEVILRCVPISNHLYFYWYRQILGQKVEFLVSFYNNEISEKSEIFDDQFSVERPDGSNFTLKIRSTKLEDSAMYFCASSEGPAPNYGYTFGSGTRLTVV.

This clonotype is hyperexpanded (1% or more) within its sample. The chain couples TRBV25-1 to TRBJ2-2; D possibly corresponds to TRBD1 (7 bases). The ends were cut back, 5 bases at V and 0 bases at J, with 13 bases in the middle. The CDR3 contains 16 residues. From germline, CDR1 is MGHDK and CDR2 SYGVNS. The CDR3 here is CASSSPRGANTGELFF. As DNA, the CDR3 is TGTGCCAGCAGTTCGCCCAGGGGGGCGAACACCGGGGAGCTGTTTTTT.

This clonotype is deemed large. CDR3 amino acids: CASSPGTGYYEQYF. DNA for the CDR3: TGTGCCAGTAGTCCCGGGACAGGGTACTACGAGCAGTACTTC. This sequence joins TRBV19 and TRBJ2-7; TRBD1 matches 9 bases. The germline CDR1 and CDR2 sequences are LNHDA and SQIVND (reference sequence). The J segment lost 3 bases and the V segment lost 5 bases, leaving 5 bases of the junction unmatched. CDR3 length: 14 amino acids.